One sample yielded the 25 T cell receptor beta chains listed below, sequenced in a study of cytomegalovirus exposure and HLA in healthy donors. Both 60 Vbeta primers and 13 Jbeta primers went into the PCR. Some clones are missing from TCRdb's copy, which holds only in-frame ones; the method was immunoSEQ multiplex PCR. The repertoire holds 90,000 to 100,000 clones, with around 77% as singletons. Specimen: PBMCs. Receptors originate from a female donor in good health and CMV-seronegative.

The chain employs TRBV10-3 and TRBJ2-3, with 8 bases aligning to TRBD1. V was clipped by 4 bases and J by 2 bases; unmatched bases: 11. Per the germline V gene, CDR1 is ENHRY and CDR2 is SYGVKD. CDR3 length: 17 residues. CDR3 sequence reads: CAISGELGTGITDTQYF. CDR3 coding DNA: TGTGCCATCAGTGGGGAATTAGGGACAGGAATCACAGATACGCAGTATTTT.

This chain links TRBV19 with TRBJ2-1; 12 positions match TRBD2. In germline, CDR1 is LNHDA, CDR2 SQIVND (reference sequence). This CDR3 region has 13 residues. Trimming removed 8 bases from V and 4 bases from J; junction bases left unmatched: 0. CDR3 DNA: TGTGCCAGTGGACTAGCGGGGTACAATGAGCAGTTCTTC. This sequence encodes CASGLAGYNEQFF.

The genes are TRBV2 and TRBJ2-3; 10 bases are a match to TRBD2. The CDR3 runs 16 residues. The V and J ends lost 5 bases and 1 base, in that order; junction bases with no gene match: 6. Germline CDR1 and CDR2: SNHLY and FYNNEI. The CDR3 sequence: CASSSGGVIGTDTQYF. The DNA for the CDR3 is TGTGCCAGCAGTAGCGGGGGGGTTATTGGCACAGATACGCAGTATTTT.

This chain uses TRBV29-1 with TRBJ1-1; D is undetermined. The CDR3 sequence is 13 residues long. Trimming shortened V by 0 bases and J by 5 bases, and 10 bases separated the two germline ends. The germline CDR1 and CDR2 sequences are SQVTM and ANQGSEA. CDR3 bases: TGCAGCGTTGAAGAAGACAAGAATACTGAAGCTTTCTTT. It translates to CSVEEDKNTEAFF.

CDR3 DNA: TGTGCCATCAGGGATACAGGGGGCGCTCCCTACGAGCAGTACTTC. It specifies CAIRDTGGAPYEQYF. The chain uses TRBV10-3 and TRBJ2-7; 9 positions agree with TRBD1. Germline CDR1 and CDR2: ENHRY and SYGVKD. Losses at the gene ends were 6 bases for V and 2 bases for J; bases not matched to a gene: 8. The CDR3 sequence is 15 residues long.

The chain carries TRBV6-5 and TRBJ2-1, with 7 positions matching TRBD2. The germline gives CDR1 MNHEY, CDR2 SVGAGI. The length of the CDR3 is 12 residues. The junction had 5 bases not matched to a gene; V was cut back by 6 bases and J by 9 bases. CDR3 sequence (DNA): TGTGCCAGCAGCGAGACTAGCTCTGAGCAGTTCTTC. Protein: CASSETSSEQFF.

This chain links TRBV6-5 with TRBJ1-5, with 7 bases identical to TRBD1. The CDR3 length is 13 residues. Trimming at V came to 5 bases and at J to 12 bases, leaving 10 bases not matched to a gene. The V gene's germline CDR1 is MNHEY and CDR2 SVGAGI. CDR3 sequence reads: CASSPKTRGLQHF. CDR3 coding DNA: TGTGCCAGCAGTCCCAAAACGAGGGGGCTCCAGCATTTT.

The chain has TRBV28 and TRBJ1-4, with D unclear. The CDR3 totals 16 residues. The V end lost 1 base, the J end lost 0 bases, and 9 bases lay between the germline ends. Germline lookup yields CDR1 MDHEN and CDR2 SYDVKM. DNA of the CDR3: TGTGCCAGCAGTTTATCCCTCCTTGCAACTAATGAAAAACTGTTTTTT. As protein: CASSLSLLATNEKLFF.

The genes are TRBV19 and TRBJ2-7; 7 positions match TRBD2. Trimming took 5 bases from V and 3 from J; bases not matched to a gene: 7. The CDR3 covers 14 residues. CDR1 LNHDA and CDR2 SQIVND come from the germline V gene (reference sequence). The DNA of the CDR3 is TGTGCCAGTAGTTCGAGCGGGGCACGCTACGAGCAGTACTTC. Protein product: CASSSSGARYEQYF.

The rearrangement joins TRBV19 to TRBJ2-6; D is possibly TRBD2 (6 bases). Germline lookup yields CDR1 LNHDA and CDR2 SQIVND (reference sequence). Trimming cost V 8 bases and J 4 bases, with 15 bases left between them. CDR3 length: 15 amino acids. CDR3 bases: TGTGCCAGTGGCTGGGGGGTGAGAGGGGCCAACGTCCTGACTTTC. This encodes CASGWGVRGANVLTF.

V and J are TRBV5-5 and TRBJ1-2, with 7 positions matching TRBD1. CDR3 length: 13 residues. V dropped 3 bases and J dropped 4; count of bases not matched to a gene: 3. Germline V gene sequence: CDR1 SGHKS, CDR2 YYEKEE (reference sequence). CDR3: CASSSDRAYGYTF. The CDR3 nucleotides read TGTGCCAGCAGCTCCGACAGGGCCTATGGCTACACCTTC.

The chain joins TRBV4-3 to TRBJ2-1, with TRBD2 matching 10 bases. J lost 5 bases, V lost 4 bases, and 11 bases had no gene match. Germline V gene lookup returns CDR1 LGHNA and CDR2 YSLEER. The length of the CDR3 is 17 residues. In DNA form, the CDR3 reads TGCGCCAGCAGCCCGAGCGGGGGGGGAATTTGGGACAATGAGCAGTTCTTC. It is translated as CASSPSGGGIWDNEQFF.

V is TRBV28 and J is TRBJ1-1; the D is unclear. CDR3 length: 14 amino acids. CDR1 MDHEN and CDR2 SYDVKM come from the germline V gene. Trimming removed 2 bases from V and 5 bases from J, with 12 bases in between. CDR3 protein: CASSLVEKRTEAFF. The CDR3 nucleotides read TGTGCCAGCAGTTTAGTTGAGAAGAGAACTGAAGCTTTCTTT.

This clone was observed a handful of times. V and J are TRBV18 and TRBJ2-5, with 9 bases fitting TRBD2. The J call is in doubt because the DNA end fits TRBJ2-7 better. CDR1 KGHSH and CDR2 LQKENI come from the germline V gene. This CDR3 spans 16 amino acids. The CDR3 DNA reads as TGTGCCAGCTCACCACCCCTAGCGGGACTTGGCTACGAGCAGTACTTC. This encodes CASSPPLAGLGYEQYF.

The chain uses TRBV27 and TRBJ1-2, with 11 bases lining up with TRBD1. V gave up 4 bases and J gave up 4 bases; unmatched junction bases: 5. The germline gives CDR1 MNHEY, CDR2 SMNVEV (reference sequence). The CDR3 runs to 15 residues. The CDR3 nucleotides read TGTGCCAGCAGTTCCGGGACAGGGGGTGCCTATGGCTACACCTTC. Protein: CASSSGTGGAYGYTF.

The CDR3 nucleotides are TGTGCCAGTAGTATCGGGACAGGGAGAGAGACCCAGTACTTC. This gives the protein CASSIGTGRETQYF. The chain couples TRBV19 to TRBJ2-5; 9 bases fit TRBD1. This CDR3 region has 14 residues. Per germline, CDR1 LNHDA and CDR2 SQIVND (reference sequence). V trimming: 3 bases; J trimming: 4 bases; junction bases outside the gene matches: 3.

The V call is TRBV28, the J call TRBJ1-5; D perhaps matches TRBD1 (6 bases). Germline CDR1 reads MDHEN; CDR2 reads SYDVKM. Trimming pared 4 bases from V and 5 bases from J, leaving 6 bases between. The CDR3 contains 12 residues. The CDR3 loop is CASSSGDQPQHF. The CDR3 nucleotides read TGTGCCAGCAGTTCAGGGGATCAGCCCCAGCATTTT.

J is TRBJ2-1 and V is TRBV21-1; the D call in the table, TRBD2, was not verified against the DNA. TRBV21-1 is a known pseudogene. The CDR3 consists of 12 residues. Here the CDR3 reads CASILFGNEQFF. CDR3 DNA sequence: TGTGCCAGCATCCTTTTCGGTAATGAGCAGTTCTTC.

The chain employs TRBV19 and TRBJ2-7; the D is unclear. The CDR3 covers 14 residues. Germline lookup yields CDR1 LNHDA and CDR2 SQIVND (reference sequence). The V end was cut by 7 bases, the J end by 0 bases, with 13 bases between. The CDR3 loop reads CASTPSRLSYEQYF. The CDR3 nucleotides read TGTGCCAGTACTCCCTCCAGGCTCTCCTACGAGCAGTACTTC. Together with reference TRBV19 and TRBJ2-7, the CDR3 gives the full variable domain: DGGITQSPKYLFRKEGQNVTLSCEQNLNHDAMYWYRQDPGQGLRLIYYSQIVNDFQKGDIAEGYSVSREKKESFPLTVTSAQKNPTAFYLCASTPSRLSYEQYFGPGTRLTVT.

This clone has a handful of counts. DNA for the CDR3: TGTGCCTGGAGGACTCTCTACGTCACCCCCGGGAGGAGGGACACTGAAGCTTTCTTT. Translation gives CAWRTLYVTPGRRDTEAFF. The J gene is TRBJ1-1, the V gene TRBV30; D not certain. The CDR3 covers 19 residues. The V end lost 3 bases, the J end lost 3 bases, and 29 bases lay between the germline ends. Germline CDR1 reads GTSNPN; CDR2 reads SVGIG (reference sequence).

This clone was counted only a few times. CDR3 DNA: TGTGCCTGGAGTGACGAGGAGAGGACTGAAGCTTTCTTT. This sequence encodes CAWSDEERTEAFF. The chain combines TRBV30 with TRBJ1-1, with D unresolved. V lost 1 base to trimming and J lost 5 bases, with 11 bases between them. Germline V gives CDR1 GTSNPN, CDR2 SVGIG (reference sequence). The CDR3 loop spans 13 amino acids.

This chain joins TRBV6-4 and TRBJ2-7; 10 bases are a match to TRBD2. There are 14 residues in the CDR3. V lost 7 bases to trimming and J lost 5 bases; unmatched junction nucleotides: 8. The germline V gene has CDR1 MRHNA and CDR2 SNTAGT. CDR3 nucleotides: TGTGCCAGCACCCGAGCGGGAGGGTCCGACGAGCAGTACTTC. Encoded protein: CASTRAGGSDEQYF.

The CDR3 DNA is TGCGCCAGCAGCCCCCGGGACAGGGGTTCACCCCTCCACTTT. Amino acid sequence: CASSPRDRGSPLHF. This chain links TRBV5-1 with TRBJ1-6; 10 nucleotides agree with TRBD1. Looked up from germline, CDR1 is SGHRS and CDR2 is YFSETQ. V lost 4 bases and J lost 9; bases outside the gene matches: 4. CDR3 length: 14 amino acids.

This chain connects TRBV6-6 to TRBJ1-2, with TRBD1 as a possible D gene (5 bases). Germline CDR1 and CDR2: MNHNY and SVGAGI (reference sequence). The ends were cut back, 5 bases at V and 12 bases at J, with 19 bases in the middle. The CDR3 sequence is 13 residues long. DNA of the CDR3: TGTGCCAGCAGTCAGCGCTCGACAGACTCCCACACCTTC. It codes for CASSQRSTDSHTF.

The chain carries TRBV28 and TRBJ1-5; D is uncertain. The CDR3 totals 14 residues. Germline CDR1 reads MDHEN; CDR2 reads SYDVKM. Trimming took off 6 bases at V and 6 bases at J, with 15 bases between the two ends. The CDR3 sequence is CASRSPGNAQPQHF. The CDR3, as DNA: TGTGCCAGCAGGTCCCCAGGCAACGCTCAGCCCCAGCATTTT.